This T cell receptor beta chain stems from a study of blood T cell repertoires in COVID-19. Study as a whole: Spain, Italy and the United States supplied samples that represented acute and convalescent COVID-19.

In the case of this clone: The identical CDR3 is also encoded by other nucleotide sequences in the sample.

Enrolment of Seattle patients took place during active infection, and they were followed longitudinally. Source study methods: Using reference gene primer amplification, nucleated cell counts were estimated. The table came from immunoSEQ multiplex PCR; TCRdb's copy has only in-frame clones and leaves some out. The V and J calls and clone size are taken from that table; D and trimming were inferred from the DNA. The table records tens of thousands of clones, roughly 88% of them present only once. Sequencing used peripheral blood. The TCR sequence derives from a woman of 80 years or more with COVID-19, enrolled during active disease.

The CDR3 sequence: CASSYRLNTEAFF. As DNA, the CDR3 is TGTGCCAGCAGCTACAGGTTGAACACTGAAGCTTTCTTT. V is TRBV12-3 or TRBV12-4 and J is TRBJ1-1; possible D gene TRBD1, 5 bases. V was pared by 6 bases and J by 0 bases, with 8 bases between. This CDR3 comprises 13 residues.